This TCR beta chain originates from a study of blood T cell repertoires in COVID-19. In the original processing: Quantification of nucleated cells was approximated via reference gene primer amplification. The method was immunoSEQ multiplex PCR; TCRdb's version includes in-frame clones alone and lacks a portion of them. V, J and clone size are those of that table, while D and trimming were read from the DNA. The table has 70,000 to 80,000 clones, 85% seen once. A word on this clone: A junction boundary mismatches the germline segment, possibly from a read error.

CDR1 and CDR2 (germline): MDHEN, SYDVKM. This CDR3 has 13 amino acids. The TCR originated in an elderly woman with active or convalescent COVID-19. The sequenced sample was peripheral blood. This chain joins TRBV28 and TRBJ1-2, with D perhaps TRBD1 (6 bases). The CDR3 reads CASSHRGAGTDLF. The CDR3 region has the DNA TGTGCCAGCAGTCACCGGGGGGCCGGGACGGACCTCTTC.